This TCR beta chain came from a study of human T cells and chemical hapten exposure. TCRdb re-analysed the RACE reads in MiXCR, keeping a single row per CDR3 protein. Here the sample spans tens of thousands of distinct CDR3 sequences, approximately 12% being singletons. This clonotype has at least ten counts. Time point defined: patch test 1, 2 weeks after DPC sensitization. Treatment given: therapeutic diphenylcyclopropenone sensitization with weekly scalp DPC. The V segment lost 6 bases and the J segment 3 bases; nucleotides outside the gene matches: 7. The CDR3 is 14 residues long. Germline V lookup: CDR1 MNHNS, CDR2 SASEGT.

The starting material was whole blood, obtained in connection with sensitization to the hapten diphenylcyclopropenone (DPC). The chain carries TRBV6-1 and TRBJ2-7; 8 bases are a match to TRBD2. This receptor was obtained from a woman between 50 and 59 years old with alopecia areata. Some clones in this sample may be carry-over from other donors' samples. Written as DNA, the CDR3 is TGTGCCAGCAGCCGAGCGGGACTAGACTACGAGCAGTACTTC. Its protein is CASSRAGLDYEQYF.